The T cell receptor beta chain described here comes from a study of blood T cells in healthy people across ages (dated by TCRdb to between 2014 and 2017). Study-level background: In model experiments, template switching captured roughly one uniquely barcoded TCR beta cDNA molecule for every two T cells. The study measured age-related changes in TCR beta repertoire diversity using deep sequencing normalized with unique cDNA molecular identifiers. The donors were split into four age groups: young (average around 17 years), middle-aged (roughly 39), aged (approximately 60) and long-lived (under 85). For two donors (one aged 18 to 30 and one aged 80 or older), the study analyzed two additional independent replicas of 1 million unique cDNA reads from the same blood draw.

The germline V gene (reference sequence) sets CDR1 to DFQATT and CDR2 to SNEGSKA. Spanning cysteine to phenylalanine, the CDR3 consists of 14 amino acids. Of the read, only the CDR3 DNA is kept; its 42 bases are in frame from base 1. From V the trimming removes 6 bases and from J it removes 3 bases, while the gene matches leave 4 bases of the junction unaccounted for. Donors were roughly 40 systemically healthy Caucasian individuals from Russia aged roughly 6 to 95 years. Each donor gave ten milliliters of peripheral blood, drawn into EDTA-treated Vacutainer tubes. Ficoll-Paque density-gradient centrifugation was used to isolate PBMCs, with at least 6 million per sample. Total RNA, at least 6 micrograms per sample, was extracted from PBMCs with Trizol reagent. For every donor, an aliquot of PBMCs went through flow cytometry to measure the percentages of naive CD45RAhigh/CD27high T cells. Summary of the overall study and its limitations: Because profiling used bulk unsorted PBMCs, naive and antigen-experienced compartments could not be compared conclusively. Donor CMV infection status was unknown, potentially confounding age-related changes in expanded clonotypes. The long-lived group showed more naive CD4+ T cells, fewer expanded clones and increased TCR diversity than the aged group, suggesting age selection. A strong correlation was found between observed TCR beta diversity and the percentage of naive T cells measured by flow cytometry. Observed TCR beta diversity per million T cells fell roughly linearly with age, and a significant reduction was already apparent by age about 36. Estimates of total diversity from one million sequenced T cells were regarded as lower bounds and underestimates.

The library came from 5' RACE. TCRdb records Illumina HiSeq 2500 as the sequencer. A second PCR of roughly 6 to 11 cycles was run with a J-beta primer mix and a sample-barcoded 5' primer. A template-switch 5' adaptor carrying 12 random nucleotides introduced a unique molecular identifier onto each TCR beta cDNA molecule. At least 2.5 million CDR3-containing paired-end reads were obtained from each sample. First-strand cDNA was synthesized from all RNA with the Mint cDNA synthesis kit, primed by a TRBC-specific oligonucleotide. Following uracil-DNA glycosylase treatment, a first 18-cycle PCR with universal primers M1SS and BC2_uni_R was performed on all cDNA. Turning to the authors' computational methods: Each sample was normalized by randomly selecting 1 million high-quality reads, each carrying a distinct molecular identifier. Instead of being binned into consensus sequences, reads with shared molecular identifiers were discarded. MiTCR, set to a Q25 quality threshold and the strictest error-elimination algorithm, was used for CDR3 identification, clonotype clustering and error correction. Lower-bound total TCR beta diversity was estimated with a nonparametric unseen species model using Euler transformation. The public reads were quality trimmed at Q25 with fastp and then assembled into clones with MiXCR by TCRdb, keeping productive beta chains. Here each entry gathers all rows of one CDR3 protein and keeps the most common genes and DNA. TCRdb, rather than the study authors, made the V and J calls. Recorded for this sample are about 560,000 distinct CDR3 sequences; about 29% of them occurred a single time. The ten largest clones represent over 3.5% of the sample.

A note on this clonotype: The target of this receptor is not known. Base qualities were left out, and no much larger clone turns up one base away.

These sequences were also reported in another study, on T cells of mothers and their children. Taken from the second paper: Donors were nine systemically healthy Caucasian individuals: three mothers and their six children. cDNA synthesis used all of the extracted RNA, with roughly 1.5 ug of RNA in each 15 ul reaction. In the second PCR, the M1S primer introduced both the sample barcodes and 2-4 random nucleotides. More than 8 million TCR beta CDR3 reads were obtained from each mother, and some 3.2 million reads were obtained from each child. In both related and unrelated pairs, thymic selection shapes the output of TCR recombination in a similar way, with inherited differences having only a minor effect. Related mother-child pairs always showed normalized repertoire overlap that was slightly higher than in unrelated mother-child pairs, though the difference was never significant. No persistent microchimeric T cell clones were detected, at a sensitivity of approximately 90 clones per million clonotypes. Deep NGS was used in the study to compare the TCR beta repertoires of mothers and children and to look for features that separate related mother-child pairs from unrelated individuals. On average, the children were around 11 +/- 4 years old, while the mothers were around 42 +/- 4 years old. Libraries were sequenced on Illumina HiSeq 2000 with 100+100 nt paired-end reads after adapter ligation with NEBNext reagents. To avoid cross-contamination, the mother libraries and the child libraries were prepared a month apart and sequenced in separate runs. Between about 500,000 and 2,100,000 distinct TCR beta clonotypes were identified per donor. Naive TCR beta clonotypes were estimated from low-frequency clonotypes matched to each donor's FACS-determined naive share, without sorting.

Sequenced input: blood. The chain links TRBV20-1 with TRBJ2-1, with TRBD2 matching 11 junction bases. The receptor was isolated from a boy between 2 and 15 years old in good health. The CDR3 region has the sequence CSAMGLAVYNEQFF. The nucleotide sequence reads as follows: TGCAGTGCCATGGGACTAGCGGTCTACAATGAGCAGTTCTTC.